This T cell receptor beta chain was sequenced during a study of T-cell reconstitution after alpha-beta-depleted transplantation in children. A library of TCRbeta sequences, prepared with unique molecular identifiers, was generated. TCRdb redid the calling of the PCR reads with MiXCR, one entry per CDR3 protein. The sample has fewer than 550,000 distinct CDR3 sequences, more than 9.5% seen once. Germline V CDR1 and CDR2: SQVTM, ANQGSEA. The V gene end was trimmed by 4 bases and the J gene end by 5 bases; junction bases not matched to a gene: 6. This CDR3 region has 14 residues. This clonotype was seen a few times. Its antigen is unknown. The study's findings and limits: Newly made T cells mostly supplied T-cell counts and diversity one year after transplant. Several hundred expanded graft clones reportedly gave rise to the alpha-beta T cells present about two months after transplant. Where some patients showed high TCRbeta diversity at day 60, it came from recipient T cells and thymic progenitors that had survived.

The clonotype was recovered from a female patient aged 2-9 years who had a stem cell transplant for aplastic anemia, so the T cells may come from the graft donor. This sequence joins TRBV29-1 and TRBJ2-2; 8 bases are shared with TRBD2. Source: PBMCs, mostly from graft donor cells, taken 180 days after TCRalphabeta/CD19-depleted stem cell transplant. The DNA of the CDR3 is TGCAGCGTTGGGTTGGCTAGCGGGACCGGGGAGCTGTTTTTT. Translated: CSVGLASGTGELFF.